The rows below give T cell receptor beta chains drawn from one sample of a study of cytomegalovirus exposure and HLA in healthy donors. Profiled with immunoSEQ multiplex PCR; TCRdb holds only in-frame clones, not every one. The profile shows 200,000 to 250,000 clones, more than 75% of them singletons. The sequenced sample was PBMCs. These receptors were collected from a human donor in good health. Each CDR3 is given with its conserved first and last residue. Each record gives: V gene, J gene, D gene, clone size, CDR3 protein, CDR3 DNA. A D gene is named only where the DNA matches it firmly. Part of the rows lack a size; the others show once, few, many or a class for expanded clones.

TRBV2	TRBJ2-7	TRBD1	.	CASREGTGGSYEQYF	TGTGCCAGCAGGGAAGGGACAGGGGGCTCCTACGAGCAGTACTTC
TRBV1	TRBJ2-5	.	.	CTSSQDARVQETQYF	TGCACCAGCAGCCAAGATGCCAGAGTGCAAGAGACTCAGTACTTC
TRBV18	TRBJ2-3	TRBD1	.	CASLVGQGQDTQYF	TGTGCCAGCTTAGTGGGACAGGGGCAAGATACGCAGTATTTT
TRBV7-9	TRBJ2-4	TRBD2	.	CASSFWTSGGIQYF	TGTGCCAGCAGCTTCTGGACTAGCGGGGGCATTCAGTACTTC
TRBV6-5	TRBJ2-3	.	.	CASSPERASTDTQYF	TGTGCCAGCAGTCCTGAGCGGGCTAGCACAGATACGCAGTATTTT
TRBV5-4	TRBJ2-1	TRBD2	.	CASSYGTSGGNEQFF	TGTGCCAGCAGCTACGGGACTAGCGGGGGTAATGAGCAGTTCTTC
TRBV18	TRBJ1-2	.	.	CASSQDGDGYTF	TGTGCCAGCTCACAAGACGGGGATGGCTACACCTTC
TRBV7-2	TRBJ2-7	.	.	CASSGGKGRYEQYF	TGTGCCAGCAGCGGCGGGAAGGGGCGGTACGAGCAGTACTTC
TRBV9	TRBJ2-1	.	.	CASSVGLSYNEQFF	TGTGCCAGCAGCGTAGGGCTCTCCTACAATGAGCAGTTCTTC
TRBV28	TRBJ2-1	TRBD1	.	CASSSPGTGRRHEQFF	TGTGCCAGCAGTTCACCCGGGACAGGGCGTCGTCATGAGCAGTTCTTC
TRBV7-7	TRBJ2-1	TRBD2	.	CASSETSGSINEQFF	TGTGCTAGCAGCGAGACTAGCGGGAGTATCAATGAGCAGTTCTTC
TRBV5-6	TRBJ1-3	.	once	CASSSDSRVSFSGNTIYF	TGTGCCAGCAGCTCGGACAGTAGGGTGTCCTTCTCTGGAAACACCATATATTTT
TRBV27	TRBJ2-2	.	.	CASSRPLAGRPGELFF	TGTGCCAGCAGTCGTCCCCTGGCGGGCCGCCCCGGGGAGCTGTTTTTT
TRBV7-9	TRBJ2-1	TRBD2	.	CSSSSILAGEWNEQFF	TGTTCCAGCAGCTCGATACTAGCGGGAGAGTGGAATGAGCAGTTCTTC
TRBV19	TRBJ2-7	.	.	CASSLGTGNYEQYF	TGTGCCAGTAGTTTAGGCACAGGAAACTACGAGCAGTACTTC
TRBV7-9	TRBJ1-5	TRBD1	.	CASSATGGADQPQHF	TGTGCCAGCAGCGCGACAGGGGGCGCCGATCAGCCCCAGCATTTT
TRBV14	TRBJ2-7	.	.	CASSRGFSYEQYF	TGTGCCAGCAGCCGGGGCTTCTCCTACGAGCAGTACTTC
TRBV9	TRBJ1-1	TRBD1	.	CASSVAGTGSMNTEAFF	TGTGCCAGCAGCGTAGCTGGGACAGGGTCGATGAACACTGAAGCTTTCTTT
TRBV2	TRBJ2-7	TRBD1	few	CASKRTGLYEQYF	TGTGCCAGCAAAAGGACAGGGCTATACGAGCAGTACTTC
TRBV2	TRBJ2-2	.	.	CASSDWLANTGELFF	TGTGCCAGCAGTGATTGGCTGGCGAACACCGGGGAGCTGTTTTTT
TRBV6-6	TRBJ2-7	.	.	CASSYLRDEQYF	TGTGCCAGCAGTTACCTTCGGGATGAGCAGTACTTC
TRBV19	TRBJ2-3	TRBD2	.	CASSVGGGRPSSTDTQYF	TGTGCCAGTAGTGTTGGTGGCGGGAGACCTAGTAGCACAGATACGCAGTATTTT
TRBV2	TRBJ2-5	TRBD2	.	CASRPGLAGVETQYF	TGTGCCAGCAGACCCGGACTAGCGGGAGTAGAGACCCAGTACTTC
TRBV7-6	TRBJ2-2	.	once	CASSLTDRNTGELFF	TGTGCCAGCAGCCTAACTGACAGGAACACCGGGGAGCTGTTTTTT
TRBV18	TRBJ2-5	.	once	CASSPAGETQYF	TGTGCCAGCTCACCTGCGGGGGAGACCCAGTACTTC
TRBV6-1	TRBJ2-7	.	.	CASSVTGNSYEQYF	TGTGCCAGCAGTGTAACAGGAAACTCCTACGAGCAGTACTTC
TRBV2	TRBJ1-4	TRBD1	.	CASSPGQGFLFEKLFF	TGTGCCAGCAGCCCGGGACAGGGTTTTCTCTTTGAAAAACTGTTTTTT
TRBV1	TRBJ2-5	.	.	CTSPVELGETQYF	TGCACCAGCCCCGTCGAGCTCGGAGAGACCCAGTACTTC
TRBV7-3	TRBJ2-7	TRBD1	.	CASSLSGTDYEQYF	TGTGCCAGCAGCTTAAGTGGGACAGATTACGAGCAGTACTTC
TRBV19	TRBJ2-7	.	.	CASKDTGYEQYF	TGTGCCAGTAAGGACACGGGCTACGAGCAGTACTTC
TRBV20-1	TRBJ1-1	.	.	CSARVGVGAFF	TGCAGTGCTAGGGTGGGAGTAGGAGCTTTCTTT
TRBV6-1	TRBJ1-5	.	.	CASVTGRAQHF	TGTGCCAGCGTGACGGGGAGGGCCCAGCATTTT
TRBV7-3	TRBJ2-1	TRBD2	.	CASSYRLASYNEQFF	TGTGCCAGCAGCTACCGACTAGCGAGCTACAATGAGCAGTTCTTC
TRBV6-1	TRBJ2-4	.	few	CASSGLGHRKNIQYF	TGTGCCAGCAGTGGCCTGGGACACCGAAAAAACATTCAGTACTTC
TRBV7-2	TRBJ2-3	TRBD2	once	CASSLARAGGTDTQYF	TGTGCCAGCAGCTTAGCTCGTGCGGGGGGCACAGATACGCAGTATTTT
TRBV7-2	TRBJ2-5	.	once	CASSPGTRPAQYF	TGTGCCAGCAGCCCCGGGACTCGCCCGGCCCAGTACTTC
TRBV6-5	TRBJ1-2	.	.	CASRTPGIPRGGYTF	TGTGCCAGCAGGACCCCCGGGATACCGAGAGGAGGCTACACCTTC
TRBV5-6	TRBJ1-5	.	.	CASSSAGVWQPQHF	TGTGCCAGCAGCTCGGCCGGGGTTTGGCAGCCCCAGCATTTT
TRBV4-3	TRBJ2-1	.	.	CASSPTGTNEQFF	TGCGCCAGCAGCCCGACTGGCACCAATGAGCAGTTCTTC
TRBV19	TRBJ1-5	.	.	CASRSWGSGGQPQHF	TGTGCCAGTAGGTCGTGGGGCTCCGGCGGTCAGCCCCAGCATTTT
TRBV6-6	TRBJ1-5	.	.	CASSTWAGRDNQPQHF	TGTGCCAGCAGCACCTGGGCGGGACGGGACAATCAGCCCCAGCATTTT
TRBV5-1	TRBJ2-3	TRBD2	few	CASSIGRGEDTQYF	TGCGCCAGCAGCATCGGGCGGGGGGAAGATACGCAGTATTTT
TRBV10-3	TRBJ2-7	.	.	CAIGGTSAYEQYF	TGTGCCATCGGGGGGACCAGCGCCTACGAGCAGTACTTC
TRBV4-3	TRBJ2-1	.	.	CASSQDLGARQFF	TGCGCCAGCAGCCAAGATCTGGGGGCGCGGCAGTTCTTC
TRBV7-9	TRBJ1-5	.	.	CASSLPYSNQPQHF	TGTGCCAGCAGCTTACCGTATAGCAATCAGCCCCAGCATTTT
TRBV7-9	TRBJ1-3	.	.	CASSLFRLGNTIYF	TGTGCCAGCAGCTTATTCAGACTAGGAAACACCATATATTTT
TRBV29-1	TRBJ2-5	.	once	CSVDQGQETQYF	TGCAGCGTTGACCAGGGGCAGGAGACCCAGTACTTC
TRBV7-9	TRBJ2-7	.	.	CSSSSRVGQADEQYF	TGTTCCAGCAGCTCGAGGGTGGGACAAGCTGACGAGCAGTACTTC
TRBV6-5	TRBJ1-4	.	few	CASSLSPTNEKLFF	TGTGCCAGCAGCCTTAGCCCAACTAATGAAAAACTGTTTTTT
TRBV14	TRBJ1-3	.	.	CASSPSPGNTIYF	TGTGCCAGCAGCCCCTCCCCGGGAAACACCATATATTTT
TRBV7-2	TRBJ2-6	.	.	CASSPGRGSGANVLTF	TGTGCCAGCAGCCCGGGAAGAGGCTCTGGGGCCAACGTCCTGACTTTC
TRBV7-5	TRBJ2-3	.	.	CARSPRGTESTDTQYF	TGTGCCAGAAGCCCCCGTGGGACAGAGAGCACAGATACGCAGTATTTT
TRBV18	TRBJ1-2	.	.	CASSPVRTEAGYTF	TGTGCCAGCTCTCCTGTCCGGACAGAAGCTGGCTACACCTTC
TRBV11-1	TRBJ2-3	.	.	CASSLPGLPQYF	TGTGCCAGCAGCCTACCGGGACTTCCGCAGTATTTT
TRBV7-3	TRBJ1-2	TRBD1	.	CASSPQGQSYGYTF	TGTGCCAGCAGCCCCCAGGGACAGTCTTATGGCTACACCTTC
TRBV7-9	TRBJ1-1	TRBD1	.	CASTLQGANTEAFF	TGTGCCAGCACCCTCCAGGGGGCGAACACTGAAGCTTTCTTT
TRBV4-1	TRBJ2-1	TRBD2	.	CASSQDLAGHNEQFF	TGCGCCAGCAGCCAAGACCTAGCGGGACACAATGAGCAGTTCTTC
TRBV12-1	TRBJ2-1	.	.	CASSFKALGRYEQFF	TGTGCCAGCAGCTTTAAAGCGCTGGGTAGGTATGAGCAGTTCTTC
TRBV19	TRBJ2-2	.	few	CASTYTGELFF	TGTGCCAGTACGTACACCGGGGAGCTGTTTTTT